This entry features one TCR beta chain sequence. Its antigen is not known. Built from TCR beta cDNA, the libraries had unique molecular identifiers in them. T cells, about 0.85 to 11 million of them, yielded some 540,000 cDNA molecules. Using its own MiXCR run on the PCR reads, TCRdb lists one record per CDR3 protein. Altogether about 540,000 distinct CDR3 sequences are present, 34% being singletons, with the ten largest covering approximately 6%. These data are taken from a study of post-analysis software for immune sequencing data. Study-level findings and limits: Roughly 5 TRBV segments (TRBV5-6, TRBV5-1 and TRBV20-1 among them) occurred more frequently in patients than in controls.

There are 14 residues in the CDR3. V gave up 5 bases and J gave up 6 bases; unmatched junction bases: 5. Germline V lookup: CDR1 MGHRA, CDR2 YSYEKL. Sequenced input: blood. This TCR was recovered from a girl aged 2 to 17 with multiple sclerosis. The rearrangement joins TRBV4-1 to TRBJ1-5; 9 bases fit TRBD1. This chain's CDR3 is CASSEDRGTQPQHF. The CDR3 nucleotides are TGCGCCAGCAGCGAGGACAGGGGAACTCAGCCCCAGCATTTT.